This passage covers 32 T cell receptor beta chains from one sample sequenced in a study of CD8+CD57+ T cells in acquired aplastic anemia. Genomic DNA, serving as template, underwent TCR beta VDJ and CDR3 profiling. TCRdb ran MiXCR on the reads and lists one entry per CDR3 protein. The sample lists 150,000 to 200,000 distinct CDR3 sequences, approximately 45% occurring once. The source material was sorted CD4+, CD8+, or CD8+CD57+ T cells (not recorded which) from PBMCs. The receptor set was obtained from a human donor in good health.

This clonotype is a singleton in its sample. This sequence joins TRBV12-5 and TRBJ2-6; D uncertain. V lost 7 bases and J lost 0, with 4 bases in between. Per germline, CDR1 LGHNT and CDR2 FRNRAP. The CDR3 length is 13 residues. The CDR3 sequence: CASASSGANVLTF. CDR3 nucleotide sequence: TGTGCTAGTGCTTCCTCTGGGGCCAACGTCCTGACTTTC.

This clonotype was seen repeatedly, ten times or more. V and J are TRBV20-1 and TRBJ2-7; 8 bases agree with TRBD2. The germline V gene encodes CDR1 DFQATT and CDR2 SNEGSKA (reference sequence). Losses at the gene ends were 0 bases for V and 2 bases for J; bases not matched to a gene: 6. This CDR3 has 15 amino acids. The CDR3: CSARDDGRAPYEQYF. The CDR3 DNA reads as TGCAGTGCTAGAGACGACGGGAGGGCCCCCTACGAGCAGTACTTC.

This clonotype was recorded at least ten times. This chain uses TRBV19 with TRBJ1-1; D is uncertain. V was shortened by 5 bases and J by 2 bases, with 9 bases between the two germline ends. Germline CDR1 is LNHDA and CDR2 is SQIVND (reference sequence). CDR3 size: 13 residues. The CDR3 region has the DNA TGTGCCAGTAGTTCCTTGATTAACACTGAAGCTTTCTTT. Its translation: CASSSLINTEAFF.

This clonotype has a count of ten or more. The chain uses TRBV5-4 and TRBJ2-1, with 7 bases aligning to TRBD2. Germline V lookup: CDR1 SGHNT, CDR2 YYREEE (reference sequence). The V gene end was trimmed by 2 bases and the J gene end by 3 bases; junction bases not matched to a gene: 8. The CDR3 has 16 amino acids. The CDR3 coding sequence is TGTGCCAGCAGCTTCCGCGGGAGTTCGAGCTACAATGAGCAGTTCTTC. Its translation is CASSFRGSSSYNEQFF.

This clonotype was found a few times. This may stem from a read error, because a much larger clone lies one nucleotide away. V gene TRBV12-3 or TRBV12-4 combines with J gene TRBJ2-1; D is ambiguous. CDR3 length: 13 amino acids. The V and J ends lost 5 bases and 5 bases respectively, with 10 bases between them. CDR3 in amino acids: CASSPPTHNEQFF. DNA of the CDR3: TGTGCCAGCAGTCCACCAACCCACAATGAGCAGTTCTTC.

V usage is TRBV7-3 and J usage is TRBJ2-5; the D is unclear. The germline V gene has CDR1 SGHTA and CDR2 FQGTGA. Trimming took 5 bases from V and 2 from J, leaving 9 bases between them. The CDR3 runs to 13 residues. For the CDR3, the DNA is TGTGCCAGCAGCCCCGGGCTACAAGAGACCCAGTACTTC. This gives the protein CASSPGLQETQYF. Using reference TRBV7-3 and TRBJ2-5 for the parts outside the CDR3, the full variable domain is GAGVSQTPSNKVTEKGKYVELRCDPISGHTALYWYRQSLGQGPEFLIYFQGTGAADDSGLPNDRFFAVRPEGSVSTLKIQRTERGDSAVYLCASSPGLQETQYFGPGTRLLVL.

This clonotype was counted only a few times. The chain employs TRBV7-9 and TRBJ1-1; D gene uncertain. This CDR3 has 11 residues. In germline, CDR1 is SEHNR, CDR2 FQNEAQ (reference sequence). Trimming took 0 bases from V and 8 from J, leaving 4 bases between them. The CDR3 nucleotides read TGTGCCAGCAGCTTAGCGCCCGAAGCTTTCTTT. Translation: CASSLAPEAFF.

This clonotype was seen repeatedly, ten times or more. This rearrangement joins TRBV6-4 to TRBJ1-6, with D uncertain. The germline gives CDR1 MRHNA, CDR2 SNTAGT. V was pared by 2 bases and J by 8 bases, with 10 bases between. This CDR3 is 14 amino acids long. This chain's CDR3 is CASSDPGWDSPLHF. For the CDR3, the DNA is TGTGCCAGCAGTGACCCGGGATGGGATTCACCCCTCCACTTT.

The rearrangement joins TRBV25-1 to TRBJ2-3; the D gene is possibly TRBD2 (6 bases). Looked up from germline, CDR1 is MGHDK and CDR2 is SYGVNS. This CDR3 comprises 16 residues. DNA for the CDR3: TGTGCTAGAGATTCAGGAGGGAGAAGACACACAGATACGCAGTATTTT. Amino acids: CARDSGGRRHTDTQYF.

The J gene is TRBJ1-1, the V gene TRBV15; D is undetermined. V was trimmed by 1 base and J by 2 bases, leaving 14 bases between them. The V gene's germline CDR1 is LNHNV and CDR2 YYDKDF (reference sequence). The CDR3 runs to 16 residues. CDR3 DNA sequence: TGTGCCACCAGCAGAGGATATACGCAGACAAACACTGAAGCTTTCTTT. Its translation is CATSRGYTQTNTEAFF.

J is TRBJ2-3 and V is TRBV9; possibly TRBD1 for D (6 bases). V gave up 0 bases and J gave up 3 bases, with 8 bases separating them. Germline V gene data show CDR1 as SGDLS and CDR2 as YYNGEE. This CDR3 spans 14 amino acids. In nucleotides, the CDR3 is TGTGCCAGCAGCGTAGAGGGGGTGACAGATACGCAGTATTTT. Translated, it gives CASSVEGVTDTQYF.

The chain recombines TRBV7-6 with TRBJ2-3, with D hard to call. The CDR3 extends over 13 amino acids. CDR1 is SGHVS, CDR2 FNYEAQ, per germline. V was cut by 5 bases and J by 2 bases, with 8 bases left in between. The CDR3 DNA reads TGTGCCAGCAGCGCATACTACACAGATACGCAGTATTTT. It is translated as CASSAYYTDTQYF.

Remarks on this clonotype: Since the CDR3 does not end with the conserved phenylalanine or tryptophan, this likely comes from a read error. The chain combines TRBV7-2 with TRBJ2-7, with D unclear. There are 11 residues in the CDR3. Germline-derived CDR1 and CDR2 are SGHTA and FQGNSA. V was shortened by 8 bases and J by 0 bases, with 5 bases between the two germline ends. The CDR3 loop reads CASFSSYEQYL. The DNA for the CDR3 is TGTGCCAGCTTCAGCTCCTACGAGCAGTACTTA.

The sample holds a few counts of this clonotype. The chain links TRBV7-9 to TRBJ2-7; 8 positions match TRBD2. After removal of 1 base from V and 4 bases from J, the junction contained 6 bases not matched to a gene. The CDR3 has 15 residues. Per germline, CDR1 SEHNR and CDR2 FQNEAQ (reference sequence). The CDR3 protein is CASSLDVGGDYEQYF. CDR3 DNA sequence: TGTGCCAGCAGCTTAGATGTCGGGGGGGATTACGAGCAGTACTTC.

At least ten counts were recorded for this clonotype. This chain connects TRBV20-1 to TRBJ1-6; D gene ambiguous. The CDR3 is made up of 12 amino acids. V was cut by 0 bases and J by 8 bases, with 5 bases left in between. The germline V gene has CDR1 DFQATT and CDR2 SNEGSKA (reference sequence). CDR3 protein: CSARDTDSPLHF. The CDR3 DNA is TGCAGTGCTAGAGATACGGATTCACCCCTCCACTTT.

This clonotype was seen repeatedly, ten times or more. The chain couples TRBV24-1 to TRBJ2-6; unclear D gene. Deletions cut 3 bases from V and 4 bases from J, with 12 bases between. The CDR3 extends over 16 amino acids. Germline CDR1 is KGHDR and CDR2 is SFDVKD. The CDR3 sequence is CATSDARRAGANVLTF. Here the CDR3 DNA reads TGTGCCACCAGTGATGCCCGAAGGGCCGGGGCCAACGTCCTGACTTTC.

This clonotype was picked up a small number of times. The gene calls are TRBV18 and TRBJ2-5; weak D call: TRBD2 (5 bases). V was clipped by 6 bases and J by 5 bases, with 19 bases between them. This CDR3 has 15 residues. Germline CDR1 reads KGHSH; CDR2 reads LQKENI. CDR3 nucleotides: TGTGCCAGCTCCCCGGTGACGGGGAGTACTGAGACCCAGTACTTC. This sequence encodes CASSPVTGSTETQYF.

This clonotype was recorded many times. V gene TRBV2 combines with J gene TRBJ1-5, with D unresolved. V dropped 1 base and J dropped 1 base, with 8 bases sitting between them. This CDR3 comprises 15 residues. The V gene's germline CDR1 is SNHLY and CDR2 FYNNEI. CDR3 coding DNA: TGTGCCAGCAGTGAAGTTTTGATCAGCAATCAGCCCCAGCATTTT. This encodes CASSEVLISNQPQHF.

The chain uses TRBV20-1 and TRBJ2-1; TRBD2 matches at 10 bases. The germline V gene encodes CDR1 DFQATT and CDR2 SNEGSKA (reference sequence). V dropped 0 bases and J dropped 9; count of bases not matched to a gene: 5. This CDR3 contains 14 residues. CDR3 DNA: TGCAGTGCTAGAGAACGGACTAGCGGCGGTGAGCAGTTCTTC. Translation: CSARERTSGGEQFF.

This clonotype was seen many times. This rearrangement joins TRBV29-1 to TRBJ1-2; D is unclear. Per germline, CDR1 SQVTM and CDR2 ANQGSEA. This CDR3 comprises 11 residues. Trimming stripped 3 bases from V and 1 base from J, with 3 bases between. DNA of the CDR3: TGCAGCGTTGATGTTAACTATGGCTACACCTTC. Translating gives CSVDVNYGYTF.

This clonotype was counted at least ten times. The chain couples TRBV2 to TRBJ2-3; possibly TRBD2 for D (5 bases). The germline V gene encodes CDR1 SNHLY and CDR2 FYNNEI. Trimming removed 8 bases at V and 0 bases at J, with 15 bases between. There are 15 residues in the CDR3. The CDR3 sequence: CASSKVGGSTDTQYF. In nucleotides, the CDR3 is TGTGCCAGCTCTAAGGTGGGCGGGAGCACAGATACGCAGTATTTT.

With regard to this clonotype: No conserved phenylalanine or tryptophan is present at the end of the CDR3, so a read error is the likely explanation. The chain links TRBV12-3 or TRBV12-4 to TRBJ1-2; possible D gene TRBD1, 5 bases. The CDR3 is 13 amino acids. V lost 5 bases, J lost 4 bases, and 11 bases lay in between. The CDR3 DNA is TGTGCCAGCAGTCTTCAGGGAACCTATGGCTACACCCTC. This encodes CASSLQGTYGYTL.

The chain combines TRBV19 with TRBJ1-2; 9 bases are a match to TRBD1. Germline CDR1 reads LNHDA; CDR2 reads SQIVND (reference sequence). CDR3 length: 14 amino acids. V lost 5 bases and J lost 2; bases outside the gene matches: 3. The CDR3: CASSGGTGNYGYTF. CDR3 bases: TGTGCCAGTAGTGGAGGGACAGGGAACTATGGCTACACCTTC.

On this clonotype itself: Germline is not matched at one junction end, which may reflect a read error. V and J are TRBV10-3 and TRBJ2-7, with unresolved D. Germline V gene lookup returns CDR1 ENHRY and CDR2 SYGVKD. The CDR3 loop spans 15 amino acids. The CDR3 loop reads CASSYSGSSLYEQYF. In DNA form, the CDR3 reads TGTGCCAGCAGTTACTCGGGTAGCAGCCTGTACGAGCAGTACTTC.

This clonotype was picked up many times. This sequence joins TRBV5-1 and TRBJ1-6, with a weak D call TRBD1 (6 bases). V gave up 0 bases and J gave up 9 bases, with 13 bases separating them. Per germline, CDR1 SGHRS and CDR2 YFSETQ. The CDR3 length is 15 residues. The CDR3 DNA reads TGCGCCAGCAGCTTGGTAGCGGGGGGCACTTCACCCCTCCACTTT. Translating it yields CASSLVAGGTSPLHF.

Comments on this clonotype: It may be a read error: a sequence one base away is much more abundant. V gene TRBV10-3 combines with J gene TRBJ1-2; tentatively, D is TRBD1 (6 bases). The germline V gene encodes CDR1 ENHRY and CDR2 SYGVKD. This CDR3 is built from 15 residues. CDR3 amino acids: CGSSPPTGTNYGYTF. The CDR3 coding sequence is TGTGGCAGCAGTCCCCCGACAGGAACTAACTATGGCTACACCTTC.

This clonotype has a handful of counts. The chain carries TRBV24-1 and TRBJ2-7; 9 positions agree with TRBD2. The germline gives CDR1 KGHDR, CDR2 SFDVKD. This CDR3 is built from 15 residues. V lost 4 bases, J lost 4 bases, and 7 bases stayed unmatched. CDR3 sequence (DNA): TGTGCCACCAGTGAGTCGCTAGCGGGGAGATACGAGCAGTACTTC. Protein product: CATSESLAGRYEQYF.

This clonotype was seen repeatedly, ten times or more. The chain uses TRBV6-1 and TRBJ2-7; TRBD1 matches 12 bases. With V trimmed by 6 bases and J by 7 bases, 7 bases remained unmatched. Germline lookup yields CDR1 MNHNS and CDR2 SASEGT. CDR3 length: 14 amino acids. As DNA, the CDR3 is TGTGCCAGCAGGGCGGGACAGGGGGCAAAAGAGCAGTACTTC. The encoded protein is CASRAGQGAKEQYF.

This clonotype was counted at least ten times. The chain has TRBV7-9 and TRBJ2-5, with TRBD2 matching 8 bases. The CDR3 length is 16 residues. V dropped 1 base and J dropped 4; count of bases not matched to a gene: 8. CDR1 and CDR2 from the germline V gene are SEHNR and FQNEAQ (reference sequence). CDR3: CASSLVVAGGGETQYF. The CDR3 DNA reads as TGTGCCAGCAGCTTAGTTGTTGCGGGAGGTGGAGAGACCCAGTACTTC.

This clonotype was recorded many times. This chain uses TRBV28 with TRBJ1-6; a possible D gene is TRBD1 (6 bases). Per the germline V gene, CDR1 is MDHEN and CDR2 is SYDVKM. The CDR3 extends over 13 amino acids. Trimming cost V 3 bases and J 10 bases, with 10 bases left between them. This chain's CDR3 is CASSFAGVSPLHF. The CDR3 coding sequence is TGTGCCAGCAGTTTCGCAGGGGTCTCACCCCTCCACTTT.

This clonotype was seen ten or more times. The rearrangement uses TRBV9 and TRBJ1-3, with 9 bases that match TRBD1. CDR3 size: 16 residues. J gave up 4 bases and V 3 bases, and 8 bases lay outside the gene matches. The germline V gene encodes CDR1 SGDLS and CDR2 YYNGEE. The CDR3 coding sequence is TGTGCCAGCAGCGCCTCCGGGACAGGGTACGGAAACACCATATATTTT. As protein: CASSASGTGYGNTIYF.

The chain uses TRBV20-1 and TRBJ1-2, with unresolved D. V lost 3 bases to trimming and J lost 4 bases, with 9 bases between them. The V gene's germline CDR1 is DFQATT and CDR2 SNEGSKA (reference sequence). The CDR3 length is 12 residues. The CDR3: CSARVYIYGYTF. CDR3 in DNA: TGCAGTGCTAGGGTCTACATCTATGGCTACACCTTC.